This T cell receptor (beta chain) originates from a study of blood T cell repertoires in COVID-19. Here immunoSEQ multiplex PCR was the method, and the copy in TCRdb shows in-frame clones only, minus some. This table has roughly 380,000 clones, approximately 90% appearing once. The CDR3 loop spans 16 amino acids. Germline CDR1 is MNHEY and CDR2 is SVGEGT. V dropped 5 bases and J dropped 11 bases, with 22 bases sitting between them. The chain carries TRBV6-2 or TRBV6-3 and TRBJ1-6; D call uncertain. The TCR was taken from a woman aged 40 to 50 with COVID-19, enrolled during active disease. The sequenced sample consisted of peripheral blood. CDR3 bases: TGTGCCAGCAGTGACCCCAGCCGGCGGTCCGGGGCACCCCTCCACTTT. Its translation is CASSDPSRRSGAPLHF.